Detailed here is one T cell receptor beta chain. This specimen comes from a study of blood T cell repertoires in COVID-19. Study at large: Sources were T cells, B-cell-depleted T cells, or PBMCs; the material itself was cDNA or gDNA.

The repertoire was sequenced with immunoSEQ multiplex PCR; TCRdb's copy has only in-frame clones and lacks some. The sample has about 200,000 clones; 85% are singletons. V was cut by 7 bases and J by 2 bases, with 18 bases left in between. CDR1 and CDR2 from the germline V gene are PRHDT and FYEKMQ (reference sequence). The CDR3 contains 15 residues. The chain combines TRBV13 with TRBJ2-7; no clear D gene. The receptor was derived from a man between 40 and 49 years old who had recovered from COVID-19. Input material: PBMCs or T cells enriched from blood (not recorded which). As DNA, the CDR3 is TGTGCCAGCACCGCCGGTCCGTTCAAACCCTACGAGCAGTACTTC. Its protein is CASTAGPFKPYEQYF.